What follows are 21 T cell receptor beta chains derived from one specimen sequenced in a study of cytomegalovirus exposure and HLA in healthy donors. A multiplex PCR was run with 60 Vbeta primers and 13 Jbeta primers. Sequenced by immunoSEQ multiplex PCR; TCRdb stores in-frame clones only, minus some. The sample has 110,000 or so clones, about 77% seen once. The sample taken for sequencing was PBMCs. Receptors originate from a woman aged 25 to 39 in good health and CMV-seropositive.

The V gene is TRBV6-1, the J gene TRBJ1-5; D ambiguous. The CDR3 length is 13 residues. V dropped 7 bases and J dropped 0 bases, with 7 bases sitting between them. The germline V gene has CDR1 MNHNS and CDR2 SASEGT. CDR3 sequence reads: CASIRDSNQPQHF. DNA of the CDR3: TGTGCCAGCATTCGGGATAGCAATCAGCCCCAGCATTTT.

As DNA, the CDR3 is TGTGCCTGGATTCGACGGGGGTCGAACACTGAAGCTTTCTTT. Amino acids: CAWIRRGSNTEAFF. The chain has TRBV30 and TRBJ1-1; a possible D gene is TRBD1 (5 bases). V was trimmed by 4 bases and J by 1 base, leaving 13 bases between them. CDR3 length equals 14 residues. Germline assignment: CDR1 GTSNPN and CDR2 SVGIG (reference sequence). Looking up the rest from reference TRBV30 and TRBJ1-1 gives the full variable domain: SQTIHQWPATLVQPVGSPLSLECTVEGTSNPNLYWYRQAAGRGLQLLFYSVGIGQISSEVPQNLSASRPQDRQFILSSKKLLLSDSGFYLCAWIRRGSNTEAFFGQGTRLTVV.

The chain joins TRBV7-6 to TRBJ2-3, with 7 nucleotides matching TRBD2. CDR3 length: 15 amino acids. Trimming removed 2 bases from V and 2 bases from J; junction bases left unmatched: 4. The germline CDR1 and CDR2 sequences are SGHVS and FNYEAQ. The CDR3 reads CASSLQRGYTDTQYF. The CDR3 nucleotides are TGTGCCAGCAGCTTACAGCGGGGCTACACAGATACGCAGTATTTT. Drawing the rest from reference TRBV7-6 and TRBJ2-3, the complete variable domain is GAGVSQSPRYKVTKRGQDVALRCDPISGHVSLYWYRQALGQGPEFLTYFNYEAQQDKSGLPNDRFSAERPEGSISTLTIQRTEQRDSAMYRCASSLQRGYTDTQYFGPGTRLTVL.

This clone appeared a few times. The chain links TRBV7-3 to TRBJ1-3; unclear D gene. CDR3 length: 15 amino acids. From germline, CDR1 is SGHTA and CDR2 FQGTGA. Trimming removed 5 bases at V and 1 base at J, with 12 bases between. CDR3 residues: CASSPTPGSGNTIYF. For the CDR3, the DNA is TGTGCCAGCAGCCCCACTCCGGGATCTGGAAACACCATATATTTT.

The table lists this clone with a few counts. V is TRBV5-4 and J is TRBJ1-4; TRBD1 might be the D (6 bases). There are 16 residues in the CDR3. Trimming pared 0 bases from V and 8 bases from J, leaving 17 bases between. Germline V lookup: CDR1 SGHNT, CDR2 YYREEE (reference sequence). As DNA, the CDR3 is TGTGCCAGCAGCTTGGGGGGTGGGGGGGCGCAGGAAAAACTGTTTTTT. Protein product: CASSLGGGGAQEKLFF.

The chain couples TRBV11-3 to TRBJ1-1; D gene uncertain. The germline CDR1 and CDR2 sequences are SGHNT and YENEEA. The V gene lost 0 bases and the J gene lost 10 bases, with 6 bases spanning the gap. The CDR3 extends over 11 amino acids. CDR3 residues: CASSLDGLAFF. The CDR3 coding sequence is TGTGCCAGCAGCTTAGACGGTTTAGCTTTCTTT.

The rearrangement joins TRBV2 to TRBJ2-7, with TRBD1 as a possible D gene (5 bases). Trimming took 11 bases from V and 5 from J, leaving 19 bases between them. The germline V gene encodes CDR1 SNHLY and CDR2 FYNNEI. The CDR3 length is 13 residues. CDR3 amino acids: CALRATGLHEQYF. CDR3 DNA: TGTGCCCTCAGGGCTACCGGATTGCACGAGCAGTACTTC.

The chain uses TRBV5-1 and TRBJ2-7; D perhaps matches TRBD2 (6 bases). Germline CDR1 reads SGHRS; CDR2 reads YFSETQ. The CDR3 extends over 14 amino acids. V lost 0 bases, J lost 1 base, and 8 bases lay in between. The CDR3 protein is CASSLDLASYEQYF. The CDR3 nucleotides read TGCGCCAGCAGCTTGGATCTAGCGTCCTACGAGCAGTACTTC.

This clone was detected once. The chain carries TRBV27 and TRBJ1-2; no clear D gene. The CDR3 is 15 amino acids. V was clipped by 2 bases and J by 0 bases, with 10 bases between them. The germline gives CDR1 MNHEY, CDR2 SMNVEV (reference sequence). CDR3 protein: CASSLTETANYGYTF. DNA for the CDR3: TGTGCCAGCAGTTTAACAGAGACGGCTAACTATGGCTACACCTTC.

This sequence joins TRBV9 and TRBJ2-1; D may be TRBD2 (6 bases). V was shortened by 3 bases and J by 6 bases, with 16 bases between the two germline ends. The germline gives CDR1 SGDLS, CDR2 YYNGEE. The CDR3 is made up of 15 amino acids. In nucleotides, the CDR3 is TGTGCCAGCAGCGCGGGGGTTCGGGTCTGCAATGAGCAGTTCTTC. Residues: CASSAGVRVCNEQFF.

The chain joins TRBV27 to TRBJ1-2, with 9 bases that match TRBD1. The germline V gene has CDR1 MNHEY and CDR2 SMNVEV (reference sequence). The V segment lost 5 bases and the J segment 7 bases; nucleotides outside the gene matches: 5. CDR3 length: 13 residues. The CDR3 sequence: CASSRDRDFGYTF. The CDR3 DNA sequence: TGTGCCAGCAGTCGGGACAGGGATTTTGGCTACACCTTC.

The chain combines TRBV11-1 with TRBJ1-4, with TRBD1 matching 11 bases. J was trimmed by 7 bases and V by 4 bases; bases with no gene match: 8. The germline V gene encodes CDR1 SGHAT and CDR2 FQDESV (reference sequence). This CDR3 spans 16 amino acids. CDR3 in DNA: TGTGCCAGCAGCTCGGGACAGGGGGAAGGAGTTGAAAAACTGTTTTTT. It codes for CASSSGQGEGVEKLFF.

This rearrangement joins TRBV2 to TRBJ2-7, with 8 bases that match TRBD2. CDR1 and CDR2 (germline): SNHLY, FYNNEI. The junction had 8 bases not matched to a gene; V was cut back by 6 bases and J by 4 bases. This CDR3 has 14 amino acids. The CDR3 here is CASSSLEREYEQYF. CDR3 sequence (DNA): TGTGCCAGCAGCTCGCTGGAGCGGGAGTACGAGCAGTACTTC.

The rearrangement joins TRBV18 to TRBJ2-7, with 9 bases lining up with TRBD1. V shed 5 bases and J 2 bases; nucleotides not matched to a gene: 4. CDR1 KGHSH and CDR2 LQKENI come from the germline V gene. There are 14 residues in the CDR3. CDR3 residues: CASSDDRGAYEQYF. The CDR3 DNA is TGTGCCAGCTCAGACGACAGGGGGGCCTACGAGCAGTACTTC.

The chain carries TRBV6-1 and TRBJ2-7; D is possibly TRBD1 (5 bases). CDR3 length: 18 amino acids. With 0 bases removed from V and 0 bases from J, the gap between germline ends came to 18 bases. Germline lookup yields CDR1 MNHNS and CDR2 SASEGT. The CDR3 sequence is CASSEAGSGIWSSYEQYF. CDR3 in DNA: TGTGCCAGCAGTGAAGCCGGGTCAGGGATATGGAGCTCCTACGAGCAGTACTTC.

This sequence joins TRBV25-1 and TRBJ2-7; D not resolved. With 3 bases removed from V and 3 bases from J, the gap between germline ends came to 6 bases. This CDR3 is built from 12 residues. Germline V gene data show CDR1 as MGHDK and CDR2 as SYGVNS. CDR3 sequence (DNA): TGTGCCAGCAGTGACAGTTTCTACGAGCAGTACTTC. It is translated as CASSDSFYEQYF.

The rearrangement uses TRBV30 and TRBJ2-7, with 10 bases aligning to TRBD2. V trimming: 1 base; J trimming: 3 bases; junction bases outside the gene matches: 15. Germline assignment: CDR1 GTSNPN and CDR2 SVGIG (reference sequence). The CDR3 spans 18 residues. Written as DNA, the CDR3 is TGTGCCTGGAGTGCTCCAACGCTTAGCGGGGGGCTCTACTACGAGCAGTACTTC. This codes for CAWSAPTLSGGLYYEQYF.

The V call is TRBV29-1, the J call TRBJ2-1, with TRBD2 identical over 9 bases. The CDR3 loop spans 13 amino acids. Germline V gene data show CDR1 as SQVTM and CDR2 as ANQGSEA. After removal of 4 bases from V and 9 bases from J, the junction contained 7 bases not matched to a gene. The CDR3 DNA is TGCAGCGTTGCTGGAGCGGGGGGAGTTGAGCAGTTCTTC. Residues: CSVAGAGGVEQFF.

The rearrangement links TRBV7-9 to TRBJ1-2; 9 bases map to TRBD1. The V segment lost 5 bases and the J segment 4 bases; nucleotides outside the gene matches: 8. The CDR3 has 15 amino acids. Germline values: CDR1 SEHNR, CDR2 FQNEAQ (reference sequence). CDR3 protein: CASSEAGTGSYGYTF. CDR3 bases: TGTGCCAGCAGCGAGGCCGGGACAGGGAGCTATGGCTACACCTTC.

This chain uses TRBV11-3 with TRBJ1-1; D remains ambiguous. This CDR3 contains 13 residues. Trimming stripped 4 bases from V and 4 bases from J, with 10 bases between. Germline V CDR1 and CDR2: SGHNT, YENEEA. The CDR3 DNA follows: TGTGCCAGCAGCTCAGTATCGGGCACTGAAGCTTTCTTT. It translates to CASSSVSGTEAFF.

CDR3 bases: TGCAGCGTCGACGACAGCAATGAAAAACTGTTTTTT. It yields the protein CSVDDSNEKLFF. The rearrangement uses TRBV29-1 and TRBJ1-4; maybe TRBD1 (5 bases). This CDR3 is 12 amino acids long. Per the germline V gene, CDR1 is SQVTM and CDR2 is ANQGSEA. V was clipped by 6 bases and J by 5 bases, with 10 bases between them.